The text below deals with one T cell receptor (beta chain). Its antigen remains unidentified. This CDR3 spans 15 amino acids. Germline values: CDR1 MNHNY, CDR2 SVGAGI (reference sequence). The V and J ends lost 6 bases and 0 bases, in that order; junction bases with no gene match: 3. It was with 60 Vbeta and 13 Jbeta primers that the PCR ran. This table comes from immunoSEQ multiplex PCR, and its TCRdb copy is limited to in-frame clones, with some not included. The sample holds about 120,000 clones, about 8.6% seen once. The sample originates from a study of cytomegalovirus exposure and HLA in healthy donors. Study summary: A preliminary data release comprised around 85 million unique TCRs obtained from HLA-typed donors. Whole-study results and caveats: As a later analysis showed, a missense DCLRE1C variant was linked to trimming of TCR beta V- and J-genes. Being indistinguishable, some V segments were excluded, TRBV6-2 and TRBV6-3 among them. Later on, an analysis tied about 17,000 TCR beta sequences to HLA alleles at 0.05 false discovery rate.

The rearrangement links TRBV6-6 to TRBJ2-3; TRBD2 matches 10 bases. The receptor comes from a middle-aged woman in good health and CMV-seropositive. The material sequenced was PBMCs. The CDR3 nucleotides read TGTGCCAGCAGGCCTAGCGGGGGTAGCACAGATACGCAGTATTTT. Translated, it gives CASRPSGGSTDTQYF.